Listed here is a single T cell receptor beta chain. This same CDR3 is encoded by further DNA sequences in the sample. V lost 2 bases, J lost 4 bases, and 9 bases lay in between. The CDR3 has 14 amino acids. The germline V gene has CDR1 MNHEY and CDR2 SMNVEV (reference sequence). This entry belongs to a study of blood T cell repertoires in COVID-19. Study details: There were acute and convalescent COVID-19 samples, and they came from the United States, Italy and Spain. T cells, B-cell-depleted T cells, or PBMCs provided the cDNA or gDNA that served as material.

Authors' processing steps: Estimation of nucleated cell counts relied on the amplification of reference gene primers. Some clones are missing from TCRdb's copy, which holds only in-frame ones; the method was immunoSEQ multiplex PCR. V and J calls and clone size are given by that table; D and trimming were obtained from the DNA. Found here are around 280,000 clones, approximately 84% of them singletons; the top ten hold 2% to 2.5%. The chain couples TRBV27 to TRBJ2-1, with D maybe TRBD1 (7 bases). This TCR came from a woman between 25 and 40 years old who had recovered from COVID-19. The sequenced sample was peripheral blood. CDR3 DNA: TGTGCCAGCAGTTTAGCAGGGGGGTACAATGAGCAGTTCTTC. Translation gives CASSLAGGYNEQFF.